Below, 12 T cell receptor beta chains from the same sample are listed, as sequenced in a study of T cells in Graves' hyperthyroidism and ophthalmopathy. Amplification of TCR beta CDR3 regions was performed using RNA transcripts as template. The TCR CDR3 was amplified in a first-round RT-PCR using the HTBI primer set. TCRdb reprocessed the multiplex PCR reads via MiXCR and lists one record per CDR3 protein. The profile shows under 350,000 distinct CDR3 sequences, roughly 13% of them singletons. The source material was blood. The receptor set was obtained from a woman in her 30s with Graves' hyperthyroidism that later progressed to Graves' ophthalmopathy.

This clonotype came up many times. The V gene is TRBV3-1, the J gene TRBJ2-7; D gene ambiguous. With 5 bases removed from V and 2 bases from J, the gap between germline ends came to 10 bases. Germline assignment: CDR1 LGHDT and CDR2 YNNKEL (reference sequence). The CDR3 has 13 residues. The CDR3 spells CASSFDLTYEQYF. The CDR3 DNA reads as TGTGCCAGCAGCTTCGACCTGACCTACGAGCAGTACTTC.

This clonotype was seen at least ten times. The chain combines TRBV7-2 with TRBJ2-1, with D perhaps TRBD1 (6 bases). This CDR3 comprises 14 residues. Germline V gene lookup returns CDR1 SGHTA and CDR2 FQGNSA. The V and J ends lost 1 base and 6 bases respectively, with 10 bases between them. For the CDR3, the DNA is TGTGCCAGCAGCTTAGGTTCAGGGGCCAATGAGCAGTTCTTC. This codes for CASSLGSGANEQFF.

This clonotype showed up many times. The chain combines TRBV9 with TRBJ2-1; D unresolved. Germline V gene sequence: CDR1 SGDLS, CDR2 YYNGEE. Trimming pared 1 base from V and 3 bases from J, leaving 11 bases between. The CDR3 has 15 residues. The CDR3 DNA reads TGTGCCAGCAGCGTATCCCCGGACGGCTACAATGAGCAGTTCTTC. Its translation is CASSVSPDGYNEQFF.

The table lists this clonotype with many counts. The CDR3 DNA follows: TGCAGTGCTAGAGATCTAGGCGACGGGATTAGGTCACCCCTCCACTTT. Its protein is CSARDLGDGIRSPLHF. V is TRBV20-1 and J is TRBJ1-6, with D unclear. The CDR3 totals 16 residues. Trimming removed 0 bases from V and 10 bases from J, with 19 bases in between. The germline V gene has CDR1 DFQATT and CDR2 SNEGSKA (reference sequence).

In the case of this clonotype: Given a much more abundant clone one base away, this may be a read error. The gene calls are TRBV7-2 and TRBJ2-3, with TRBD2 matching over 9 bases. CDR1 is SGHTA and CDR2 is FQGNSA in the germline V gene. This CDR3 comprises 16 residues. The V and J ends lost 5 bases and 0 bases, in that order; junction bases with no gene match: 6. The CDR3: CASSARTSASTDTQYF. CDR3 in DNA: TGTGCCAGCAGCGCCAGGACTAGCGCTAGCACAGATACGCAGTATTTT.

This clonotype was picked up many times. The chain recombines TRBV30 with TRBJ2-2; 7 nucleotides agree with TRBD1. This CDR3 contains 13 residues. Per the germline V gene, CDR1 is GTSNPN and CDR2 is SVGIG (reference sequence). The DNA of the CDR3 is TGTGCGTGGCGGACAGGGAACACCGGGGAGCTGTTTTTT. It is translated as CAWRTGNTGELFF.

This clonotype was counted many times. V is TRBV18 and J is TRBJ2-1; maybe TRBD1 (6 bases). The CDR3 consists of 16 residues. Looked up from germline, CDR1 is KGHSH and CDR2 is LQKENI. V lost 2 bases to trimming and J lost 0 bases, with 11 bases between them. The CDR3 spells CASSPGGDSSYNEQFF. In nucleotides, the CDR3 is TGTGCCAGCTCACCAGGGGGCGATAGCTCCTACAATGAGCAGTTCTTC.

This clonotype appeared a few times. The chain uses TRBV30 and TRBJ2-1; 7 bases fit TRBD1. Trimming took 5 bases from V and 1 from J; bases not matched to a gene: 5. The CDR3 totals 14 residues. Germline V gives CDR1 GTSNPN, CDR2 SVGIG (reference sequence). This CDR3 reads CAWHRDRSYNEQFF. The CDR3 DNA reads TGTGCCTGGCACCGGGACAGATCCTACAATGAGCAGTTCTTC.

This clonotype occurred many times. V is TRBV9 and J is TRBJ2-5, with a weak D call TRBD2 (5 bases). The germline V and J ends were trimmed by 0 bases and 1 base, with 7 bases remaining between them. Germline-derived CDR1 and CDR2 are SGDLS and YYNGEE. The CDR3 is 14 amino acids. The CDR3 coding sequence is TGTGCCAGCAGCGTAGGAGGGCCCCAAGAGACCCAGTACTTC. Protein: CASSVGGPQETQYF.

This clonotype appeared many times. The chain carries TRBV20-1 and TRBJ1-1; D gene uncertain. V lost 3 bases to trimming and J lost 1 base, with 12 bases between them. The CDR3 is 14 residues long. Looked up from germline, CDR1 is DFQATT and CDR2 is SNEGSKA (reference sequence). CDR3 sequence: CSARELGSNTEAFF. The CDR3, as DNA: TGCAGTGCTAGGGAACTTGGTTCGAACACTGAAGCTTTCTTT.

This clonotype was observed many times. The V and J genes are TRBV5-5 and TRBJ2-3; D is possibly TRBD2 (5 bases). Trimming removed 3 bases at V and 7 bases at J, with 24 bases between. This CDR3 spans 17 amino acids. Germline CDR1 and CDR2: SGHKS and YYEKEE (reference sequence). CDR3 DNA: TGTGCCAGCAGCTCCCCTGGGGAGCGGCTAAGGGAGAATACGCAGTATTTT. This codes for CASSSPGERLRENTQYF. The full variable domain, rest sourced from reference TRBV5-5 and TRBJ2-3, is DAGVTQSPTHLIKTRGQQVTLRCSPISGHKSVSWYQQVLGQGPQFIFQYYEKEERGRGNFPDRFSARQFPNYSSELNVNALLLGDSALYLCASSSPGERLRENTQYFGPGTRLTVL.

This clonotype was counted many times. This chain uses TRBV7-2 with TRBJ1-1; D unclear. Germline V CDR1 and CDR2: SGHTA, FQGNSA. CDR3 length: 16 residues. V was cut by 5 bases and J by 6 bases, with 22 bases left in between. CDR3 protein: CASSPTSRVHAPEAFF. CDR3 DNA sequence: TGTGCCAGCAGCCCAACCAGCCGGGTCCATGCGCCTGAAGCTTTCTTT.